The 32 T cell receptor beta chains in this list originate from one sample, sequenced in a study of CD8+CD57+ T cells in acquired aplastic anemia. In patients chosen for sequencing, flow cytometry had shown CD8+CD57+ cell expansion. Genomic DNA provided the template from which TCR beta VDJ and CDR3 profiles were obtained. TCRdb ran MiXCR on the reads and lists one entry per CDR3 protein. The table lists hundreds of thousands of distinct CDR3 sequences, around 30% of them singletons. The material sequenced was sorted CD4+, CD8+, or CD8+CD57+ T cells (not recorded which) from PBMCs. All receptors derive from a human donor with aplastic anemia.

V usage is TRBV5-1 and J usage is TRBJ2-1; D may be TRBD2 (6 bases). The CDR3 sequence is 16 residues long. V dropped 3 bases and J dropped 1 base, with 14 bases sitting between them. CDR1 and CDR2 from the germline V gene are SGHRS and YFSETQ. The CDR3 DNA follows: TGCGCCAGCAGCTCCAGAGCGGGTGAATCCTACAATGAGCAGTTCTTC. It codes for CASSSRAGESYNEQFF. The full variable domain, rest sourced from reference TRBV5-1 and TRBJ2-1, is KAGVTQTPRYLIKTRGQQVTLSCSPISGHRSVSWYQQTPGQGLQFLFEYFSETQRNKGNFPGRFSGRQFSNSRSEMNVSTLELGDSALYLCASSSRAGESYNEQFFGPGTRLTVL.

The V gene is TRBV19, the J gene TRBJ1-5; D may be TRBD1 (6 bases). This CDR3 contains 14 residues. Trimming pared 5 bases from V and 7 bases from J, leaving 15 bases between. Germline V CDR1 and CDR2: LNHDA, SQIVND (reference sequence). This chain's CDR3 is CASSPPGGGQPQHF. The CDR3 region has the DNA TGTGCCAGTAGTCCCCCTGGCGGGGGCCAGCCCCAGCATTTT.

This clonotype was detected many times. The V and J genes are TRBV3-1 and TRBJ1-2; TRBD1 agrees at 7 bases. Trimming removed 4 bases from V and 4 bases from J; junction bases left unmatched: 3. Germline lookup yields CDR1 LGHDT and CDR2 YNNKEL (reference sequence). The CDR3 has 13 residues. The CDR3: CASSRQGAYGYTF. The CDR3 coding sequence is TGTGCCAGCAGCCGACAGGGTGCCTATGGCTACACCTTC.

The table lists this clonotype with many counts. The V gene is TRBV10-1, the J gene TRBJ2-7; TRBD2 agrees at 7 bases. The V segment lost 2 bases and the J segment 0 bases; nucleotides outside the gene matches: 1. This CDR3 has 14 amino acids. In germline, CDR1 is WNHNN, CDR2 SYGVQD (reference sequence). CDR3: CASSESGVSYEQYF. The DNA for the CDR3 is TGCGCCAGCAGTGAGAGCGGGGTCTCCTACGAGCAGTACTTC.

The chain employs TRBV29-1 and TRBJ2-7; possible D gene TRBD2, 5 bases. The V gene's germline CDR1 is SQVTM and CDR2 ANQGSEA. The CDR3 runs 13 residues. Trimming took off 0 bases at V and 5 bases at J, with 11 bases between the two ends. CDR3 in DNA: TGCAGCGTTGAAGAGGGAGCTTCCGACGAGCAGTACTTC. Its translation: CSVEEGASDEQYF.

About this clonotype: Relative to the germline gene, one junction end is altered; a read error may explain this. This rearrangement joins TRBV20-1 to TRBJ2-2; 13 bases are shared with TRBD2. The CDR3 runs to 15 residues. CDR1 DFQATT and CDR2 SNEGSKA come from the germline V gene (reference sequence). The DNA of the CDR3 is TGCAGTGCGCTACTAGCGGGAGGGTCCACCGGGGAGCTGTCTTTT. It specifies CSALLAGGSTGELSF.

This rearrangement joins TRBV28 to TRBJ1-6, with 7 bases matching TRBD1. The junction had 5 bases not matched to a gene; V was cut back by 6 bases and J by 3 bases. The length of the CDR3 is 15 residues. Germline CDR1 and CDR2: MDHEN and SYDVKM. The CDR3 reads CASSPGQLYNSPLHF. CDR3 DNA sequence: TGTGCCAGCAGCCCGGGACAGCTCTATAATTCACCCCTCCACTTT.

Points on this clonotype: The conserved phenylalanine or tryptophan is not found at the CDR3 terminus, so this likely reflects a read error. The gene calls are TRBV6-5 and TRBJ1-1; D unclear. The CDR3 sequence is 14 residues long. CDR1 is MNHEY, CDR2 SVGAGI, per germline. Deletions cut 2 bases from V and 2 bases from J, with 9 bases between. In DNA form, the CDR3 reads TGTGCCAGCAGTTACGGTTCAGTCAACACTGAAGCTTTCCTT. Translating it yields CASSYGSVNTEAFL.

This clonotype has at least ten counts. The V and J genes are TRBV4-2 and TRBJ1-6; no clear D. The CDR3 totals 13 residues. Germline V gene lookup returns CDR1 LGHNA and CDR2 YNFKEQ. The ends were cut back, 0 bases at V and 7 bases at J, with 4 bases in the middle. The CDR3 sequence is CASSQDRNSPLHF. DNA for the CDR3: TGTGCCAGCAGCCAAGATCGAAATTCACCCCTCCACTTT.

Points on this clonotype: An end of the junction differs from the germline gene, which may be a read error. The V and J genes are TRBV12-3 or TRBV12-4 and TRBJ2-2; D tentatively reads TRBD1 or TRBD2 (6 bases each). This CDR3 has 16 residues. CDR3 region: CAGSSPGAKNTGELFF. CDR3 DNA: TGTGCCGGCAGCTCACCGGGGGCCAAGAACACCGGGGAGCTGTTTTTT.

This clonotype was seen a few times. The chain uses TRBV4-2 and TRBJ2-7; no clear D. Germline CDR1 LGHNA, CDR2 YNFKEQ. This CDR3 has 18 residues. V lost 1 base and J lost 0, with 19 bases in between. The CDR3 bases are TGTGCCAGCAGCCAAGTGTGGCGTAGGCGGTCGAGCTCCTACGAGCAGTACTTC. Translating it yields CASSQVWRRRSSSYEQYF.

This clonotype was seen many times. The chain combines TRBV13 with TRBJ2-3; D might be TRBD1 (5 bases). This CDR3 is built from 14 residues. With 3 bases removed from V and 4 bases from J, the gap between germline ends came to 11 bases. Germline CDR1 is PRHDT and CDR2 is FYEKMQ (reference sequence). CDR3 sequence: CASSFAQGADTQYF. DNA of the CDR3: TGTGCCAGCAGCTTCGCCCAGGGCGCAGATACGCAGTATTTT.

Here the CDR3 reads CASGPGASAGEKLFF. CDR3 nucleotides: TGTGCCAGCGGCCCAGGGGCATCGGCGGGTGAAAAACTGTTTTTT. The chain joins TRBV25-1 to TRBJ1-4; the D gene is possibly TRBD1 (6 bases). CDR1 is MGHDK and CDR2 is SYGVNS in the germline V gene. The CDR3 loop spans 15 amino acids. Trimming took 8 bases from V and 7 from J, leaving 20 bases between them.

This clonotype was observed at least ten times. The rearrangement uses TRBV19 and TRBJ1-5; unclear D gene. Germline lookup yields CDR1 LNHDA and CDR2 SQIVND (reference sequence). The germline V and J ends were trimmed by 8 bases and 4 bases, with 12 bases remaining between them. This CDR3 region has 13 residues. The CDR3 loop is CASSLVVNQPQHF. In DNA form, the CDR3 reads TGTGCCAGTTCCCTAGTAGTAAATCAGCCCCAGCATTTT.

The chain uses TRBV12-3 or TRBV12-4 and TRBJ2-3; 8 nucleotides align to TRBD1. The CDR3 totals 15 residues. The trim removed 3 bases at V and 2 bases at J, leaving 4 bases unmatched. The CDR3 DNA reads as TGTGCCAGCAGTTTCGACAGGGGAGACACAGATACGCAGTATTTT. It specifies CASSFDRGDTDTQYF.

This clonotype was recorded a few times. The chain carries TRBV18 and TRBJ2-7; D possibly corresponds to TRBD2 (6 bases). Germline CDR1 is KGHSH and CDR2 is LQKENI. The V end lost 5 bases, the J end lost 3 bases, and 17 bases lay between the germline ends. CDR3 length equals 15 residues. CDR3 bases: TGTGCCAGCTCATCGACGGGGGAGTCTGGCTACGAGCAGTACTTC. The encoded protein is CASSSTGESGYEQYF.

In this sample, this clonotype turned up many times. The V and J genes are TRBV15 and TRBJ2-3; the D is unclear. V lost 1 base to trimming and J lost 3 bases, with 2 bases between them. CDR1 is LNHNV, CDR2 YYDKDF, per germline (reference sequence). This CDR3 has 12 amino acids. The CDR3 spells CATSRVTDTQYF. CDR3 bases: TGTGCCACCAGCAGAGTGACAGATACGCAGTATTTT. Using reference TRBV15 and TRBJ2-3 for the parts outside the CDR3, the full variable domain is DAMVIQNPRYQVTQFGKPVTLSCSQTLNHNVMYWYQQKSSQAPKLLFHYYDKDFNNEADTPDNFQSRRPNTSFCFLDIRSPGLGDTAMYLCATSRVTDTQYFGPGTRLTVL.

The chain has TRBV29-1 and TRBJ2-7; the match to TRBD2 covers 7 bases. The J segment lost 7 bases and the V segment lost 8 bases, leaving 20 bases of the junction unmatched. Looked up from germline, CDR1 is SQVTM and CDR2 is ANQGSEA. The CDR3 sequence is 15 residues long. CDR3 protein: CSLGLTSTEIREQYF. CDR3 nucleotides: TGCAGCTTGGGACTGACTAGCACCGAAATCCGGGAGCAGTACTTC.

The J gene is TRBJ2-7, the V gene TRBV15, with D possibly matching TRBD2 (6 bases). The CDR3 covers 15 residues. Germline loops: CDR1 LNHNV, CDR2 YYDKDF (reference sequence). V lost 3 bases and J lost 6, with 18 bases in between. CDR3 loop: CATSSGGPSRGEQYF. DNA of the CDR3: TGTGCCACCAGCAGTGGAGGGCCCTCACGGGGCGAGCAGTACTTC. The complete variable domain, with remaining parts taken from reference TRBV15 and TRBJ2-7, reads DAMVIQNPRYQVTQFGKPVTLSCSQTLNHNVMYWYQQKSSQAPKLLFHYYDKDFNNEADTPDNFQSRRPNTSFCFLDIRSPGLGDTAMYLCATSSGGPSRGEQYFGPGTRLTVT.

This clonotype was counted many times. J is TRBJ1-6 and V is TRBV7-9, with D possibly being TRBD1 (5 bases). The germline CDR1 and CDR2 sequences are SEHNR and FQNEAQ (reference sequence). Trimming took off 6 bases at V and 7 bases at J, with 10 bases between the two ends. The CDR3 covers 13 residues. The CDR3 reads CASREGLNSPLHF. The DNA for the CDR3 is TGTGCCAGCAGGGAGGGGTTGAATTCACCCCTCCACTTT.

Many counts were recorded for this clonotype. The V and J genes are TRBV15 and TRBJ1-5; D uncertain. This CDR3 is 16 amino acids long. V lost 1 base, J lost 1 base, and 11 bases lay in between. Per germline, CDR1 LNHNV and CDR2 YYDKDF (reference sequence). The CDR3 loop reads CATSRGGRSSNQPQHF. The CDR3 DNA sequence: TGTGCCACCAGCAGAGGTGGACGGTCCAGCAATCAGCCCCAGCATTTT.

This clonotype was detected ten times or more. The chain joins TRBV20-1 to TRBJ2-5, with 8 bases lining up with TRBD2. Germline CDR1 and CDR2: DFQATT and SNEGSKA (reference sequence). This CDR3 spans 16 amino acids. V shed 1 base, J shed 4 bases, and the junction held 11 bases outside the gene matches. The CDR3 region is CSARVLPSGRGETQYF. The CDR3, as DNA: TGCAGTGCTAGAGTTCTGCCCAGCGGGAGAGGAGAGACCCAGTACTTC.

Of note for this clonotype: At one of its ends the junction is not consistent with the germline gene, which may arise from a read error. The rearrangement links TRBV10-2 to TRBJ2-1; D uncertain. CDR3 length: 11 amino acids. The germline V gene encodes CDR1 WSHSY and CDR2 SAAADI. The CDR3 DNA reads TGTGCCAGCAGTTCAAGGCATGAGCAGTTCTTC. This sequence encodes CASSSRHEQFF.

This clonotype was seen repeatedly, ten times or more. The chain combines TRBV19 with TRBJ1-3; D remains unclear. The CDR3 is made up of 14 amino acids. V lost 7 bases, J lost 0 bases, and 10 bases lay in between. Germline CDR1 is LNHDA and CDR2 is SQIVND (reference sequence). CDR3 bases: TGTGCCAGTACTGGACGGAACTCTGGAAACACCATATATTTT. This sequence encodes CASTGRNSGNTIYF.

Ten or more counts support this clonotype. The CDR3 loop reads CASSTETSIYEQYF. In DNA, the CDR3 is TGTGCCAGCAGCACCGAGACTAGCATCTACGAGCAGTACTTC. The chain has TRBV7-2 and TRBJ2-7; 7 bases agree with TRBD2. V shed 5 bases, J shed 3 bases, and the junction held 7 bases outside the gene matches. This CDR3 region has 14 residues. The germline V gene has CDR1 SGHTA and CDR2 FQGNSA.

This clonotype has more than one count but fewer than ten. Given a much more abundant clone one base away, this may be a read error. The genes are TRBV7-9 and TRBJ2-1; the D is unclear. The V gene's germline CDR1 is SEHNR and CDR2 FQNEAQ (reference sequence). Trimming took 5 bases from V and 4 from J, leaving 3 bases between them. The CDR3 has 11 amino acids. CDR3 loop: CASSRYNEQFF. The CDR3 DNA follows: TGTGCCAGCAGCCGGTACAATGAGCAGTTCTTC.

This clonotype was seen at least ten times. The rearrangement joins TRBV2 to TRBJ2-1; unclear D gene. V was pared by 7 bases and J by 0 bases, with 7 bases between. This CDR3 is built from 13 residues. The germline V gene has CDR1 SNHLY and CDR2 FYNNEI. The chain's CDR3 is CASKASSYNEQFF. In DNA, the CDR3 is TGTGCCAGCAAGGCTAGCTCCTACAATGAGCAGTTCTTC.

The chain links TRBV12-5 to TRBJ1-1, with D hard to call. CDR1 is LGHNT and CDR2 is FRNRAP in the germline V gene. The length of the CDR3 is 15 residues. The V gene lost 0 bases and the J gene lost 7 bases, with 15 bases spanning the gap. CDR3 in amino acids: CASGLVSGRTVEAFF. CDR3 DNA sequence: TGTGCTAGTGGTTTGGTATCTGGGCGGACGGTTGAAGCTTTCTTT.

The CDR3 region is CASSLTGTSASYEQYF. The CDR3, as DNA: TGTGCCAGCAGTTTAACCGGGACTAGCGCCTCCTACGAGCAGTACTTC. The chain combines TRBV27 with TRBJ2-7; 10 bases agree with TRBD2. The CDR3 has 16 amino acids. J was trimmed by 0 bases and V by 2 bases; bases with no gene match: 4. The germline gives CDR1 MNHEY, CDR2 SMNVEV (reference sequence).

This chain uses TRBV24-1 with TRBJ2-1; TRBD2 is a possible D gene (7 bases). The CDR3 has 15 residues. The germline gives CDR1 KGHDR, CDR2 SFDVKD. Trimming stripped 4 bases from V and 8 bases from J, with 17 bases between. The CDR3 is CATSDEQTGGDEQFF. CDR3 DNA sequence: TGTGCCACCAGTGACGAACAGACGGGGGGCGATGAGCAGTTCTTC.

For this clonotype: A junction end diverges from the germline sequence, so it may reflect a read error. The chain carries TRBV7-2 and TRBJ2-7; TRBD2 agrees at 8 bases. CDR3 length: 13 residues. Germline CDR1 is SGHTA and CDR2 is FQGNSA. The CDR3 DNA reads TGTGCCAGCAGCCTAGCGGGCGAAATGGAGCAGTACTTC. The encoded protein is CASSLAGEMEQYF.

This clonotype was observed at least ten times. This chain connects TRBV27 to TRBJ1-2; possible D gene TRBD1, 5 bases. V lost 4 bases and J lost 4, with 13 bases in between. The CDR3 runs to 14 residues. In germline, CDR1 is MNHEY, CDR2 SMNVEV (reference sequence). The CDR3 sequence: CASSSSGTAYGYTF. The DNA of the CDR3 is TGTGCCAGCAGTTCATCCGGGACGGCCTATGGCTACACCTTC.